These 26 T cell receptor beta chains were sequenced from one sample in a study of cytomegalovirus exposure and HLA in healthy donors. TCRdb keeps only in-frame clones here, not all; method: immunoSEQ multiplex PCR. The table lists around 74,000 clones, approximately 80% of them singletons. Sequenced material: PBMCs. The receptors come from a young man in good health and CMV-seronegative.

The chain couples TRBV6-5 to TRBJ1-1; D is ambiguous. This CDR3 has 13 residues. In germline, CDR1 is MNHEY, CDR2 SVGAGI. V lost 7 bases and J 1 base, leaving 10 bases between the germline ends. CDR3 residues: CASTQRENTEAFF. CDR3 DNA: TGTGCCAGCACCCAACGGGAGAACACTGAAGCTTTCTTT.

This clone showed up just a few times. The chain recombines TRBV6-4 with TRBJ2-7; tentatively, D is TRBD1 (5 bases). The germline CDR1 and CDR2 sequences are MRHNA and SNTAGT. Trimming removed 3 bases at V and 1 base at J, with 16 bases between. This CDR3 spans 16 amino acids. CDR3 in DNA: TGTGCCAGCAGTGAACGAAAGGACATTAGGTCCTACGAGCAGTACTTC. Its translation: CASSERKDIRSYEQYF.

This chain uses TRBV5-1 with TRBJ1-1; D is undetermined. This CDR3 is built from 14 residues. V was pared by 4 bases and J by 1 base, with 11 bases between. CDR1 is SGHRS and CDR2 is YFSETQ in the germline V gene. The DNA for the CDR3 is TGCGCCAGCAGCGGGTGGGAGAAGAACACTGAAGCTTTCTTT. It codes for CASSGWEKNTEAFF.

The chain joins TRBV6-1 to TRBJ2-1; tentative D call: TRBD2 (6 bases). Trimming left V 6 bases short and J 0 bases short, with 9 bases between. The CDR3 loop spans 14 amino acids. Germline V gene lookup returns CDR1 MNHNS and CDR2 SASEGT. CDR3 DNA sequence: TGTGCCAGCAGGGGGGACTTCTCCTACAATGAGCAGTTCTTC. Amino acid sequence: CASRGDFSYNEQFF.

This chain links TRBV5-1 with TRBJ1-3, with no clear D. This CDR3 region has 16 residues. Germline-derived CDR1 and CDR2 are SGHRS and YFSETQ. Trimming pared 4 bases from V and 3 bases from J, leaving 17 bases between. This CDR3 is CASSPEMEAIGNTIYF. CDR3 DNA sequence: TGCGCCAGCAGCCCGGAGATGGAGGCGATTGGAAACACCATATATTTT.

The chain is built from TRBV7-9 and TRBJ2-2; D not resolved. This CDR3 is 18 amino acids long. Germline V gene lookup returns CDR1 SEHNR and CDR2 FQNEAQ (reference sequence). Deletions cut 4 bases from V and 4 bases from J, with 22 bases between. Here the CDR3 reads CASSSPSSVTKSTGELFF. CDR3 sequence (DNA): TGTGCCAGCAGCTCCCCCTCGTCCGTAACTAAGAGCACCGGGGAGCTGTTTTTT. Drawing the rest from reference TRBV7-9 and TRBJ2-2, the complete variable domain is DTGVSQNPRHKITKRGQNVTFRCDPISEHNRLYWYRQTLGQGPEFLTYFQNEAQLEKSRLLSDRFSAERPKGSFSTLEIQRTEQGDSAMYLCASSSPSSVTKSTGELFFGEGSRLTVL.

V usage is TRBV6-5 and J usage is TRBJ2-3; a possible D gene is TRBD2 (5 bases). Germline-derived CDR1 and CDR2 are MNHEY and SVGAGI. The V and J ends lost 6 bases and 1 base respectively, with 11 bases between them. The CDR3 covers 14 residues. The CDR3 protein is CASRKLGGTDTQYF. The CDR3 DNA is TGTGCCAGCAGGAAACTAGGAGGCACAGATACGCAGTATTTT.

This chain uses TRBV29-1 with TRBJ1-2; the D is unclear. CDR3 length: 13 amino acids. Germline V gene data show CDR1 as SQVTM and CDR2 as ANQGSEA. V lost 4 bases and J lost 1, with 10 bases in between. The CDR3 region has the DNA TGCAGCGTTGGCGAGGGAATTAACTATGGCTACACCTTC. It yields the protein CSVGEGINYGYTF.

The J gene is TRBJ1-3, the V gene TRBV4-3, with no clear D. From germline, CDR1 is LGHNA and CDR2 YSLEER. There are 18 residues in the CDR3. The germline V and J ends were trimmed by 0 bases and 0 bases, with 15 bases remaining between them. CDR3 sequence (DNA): TGCGCCAGCAGCCAAGAACTTGCAGGCCATAGCTCTGGAAACACCATATATTTT. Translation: CASSQELAGHSSGNTIYF.

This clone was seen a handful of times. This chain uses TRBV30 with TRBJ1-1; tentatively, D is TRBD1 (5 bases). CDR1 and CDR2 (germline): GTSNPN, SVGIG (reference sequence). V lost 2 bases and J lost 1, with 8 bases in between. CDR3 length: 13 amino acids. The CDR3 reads CAWSRQRNTEAFF. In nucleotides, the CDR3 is TGTGCCTGGAGTCGACAGAGGAACACTGAAGCTTTCTTT. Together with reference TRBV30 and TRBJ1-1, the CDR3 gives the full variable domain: SQTIHQWPATLVQPVGSPLSLECTVEGTSNPNLYWYRQAAGRGLQLLFYSVGIGQISSEVPQNLSASRPQDRQFILSSKKLLLSDSGFYLCAWSRQRNTEAFFGQGTRLTVV.

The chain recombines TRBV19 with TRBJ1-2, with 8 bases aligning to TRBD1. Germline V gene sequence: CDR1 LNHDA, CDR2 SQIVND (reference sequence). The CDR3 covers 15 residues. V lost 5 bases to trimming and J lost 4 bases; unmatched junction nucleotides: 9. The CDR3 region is CASSFGQGPFYGYTF. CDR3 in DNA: TGTGCCAGTAGTTTCGGACAGGGACCCTTCTATGGCTACACCTTC.

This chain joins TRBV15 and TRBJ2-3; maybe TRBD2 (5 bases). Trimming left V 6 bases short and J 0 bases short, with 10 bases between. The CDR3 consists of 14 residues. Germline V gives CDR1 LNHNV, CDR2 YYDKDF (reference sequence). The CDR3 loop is CATRAVASTDTQYF. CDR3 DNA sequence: TGTGCCACCAGAGCGGTGGCTAGCACAGATACGCAGTATTTT.

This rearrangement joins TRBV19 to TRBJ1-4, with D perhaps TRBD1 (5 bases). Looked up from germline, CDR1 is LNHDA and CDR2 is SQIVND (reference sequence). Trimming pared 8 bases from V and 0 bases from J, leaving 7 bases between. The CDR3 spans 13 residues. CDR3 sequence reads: CASGQSTNEKLFF. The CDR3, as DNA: TGTGCCAGTGGACAATCAACTAATGAAAAACTGTTTTTT.

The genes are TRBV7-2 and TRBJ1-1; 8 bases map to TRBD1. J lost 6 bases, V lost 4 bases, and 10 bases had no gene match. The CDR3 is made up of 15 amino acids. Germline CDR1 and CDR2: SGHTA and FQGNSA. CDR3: CASSSYAARGPEAFF. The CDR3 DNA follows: TGTGCCAGCAGCTCCTACGCCGCCAGGGGGCCTGAAGCTTTCTTT.

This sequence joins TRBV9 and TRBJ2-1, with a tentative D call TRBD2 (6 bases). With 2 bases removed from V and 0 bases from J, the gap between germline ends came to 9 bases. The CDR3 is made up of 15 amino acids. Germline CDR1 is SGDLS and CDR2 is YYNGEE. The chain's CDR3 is CASSVGTGSYNEQFF. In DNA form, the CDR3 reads TGTGCCAGCAGCGTCGGGACTGGCTCCTACAATGAGCAGTTCTTC.

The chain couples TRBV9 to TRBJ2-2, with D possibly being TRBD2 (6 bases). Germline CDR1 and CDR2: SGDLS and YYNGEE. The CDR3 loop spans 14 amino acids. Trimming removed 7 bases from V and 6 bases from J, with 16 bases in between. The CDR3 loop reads CASRDSNGPGELFF. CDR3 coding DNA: TGTGCCAGCCGGGACTCCAACGGGCCCGGGGAGCTGTTTTTT.

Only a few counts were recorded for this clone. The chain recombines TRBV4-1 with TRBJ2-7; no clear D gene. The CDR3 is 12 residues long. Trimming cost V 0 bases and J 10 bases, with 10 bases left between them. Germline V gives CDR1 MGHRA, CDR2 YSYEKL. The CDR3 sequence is CASSQDPPRQYF. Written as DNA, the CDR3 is TGCGCCAGCAGCCAAGATCCCCCCCGTCAGTACTTC.

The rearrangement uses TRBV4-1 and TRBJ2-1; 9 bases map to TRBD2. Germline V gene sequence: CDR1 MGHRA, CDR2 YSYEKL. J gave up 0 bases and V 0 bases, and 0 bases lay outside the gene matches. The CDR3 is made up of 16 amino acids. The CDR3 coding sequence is TGCGCCAGCAGCCAAGATAGCGGGAGCTCCTACAATGAGCAGTTCTTC. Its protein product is CASSQDSGSSYNEQFF.

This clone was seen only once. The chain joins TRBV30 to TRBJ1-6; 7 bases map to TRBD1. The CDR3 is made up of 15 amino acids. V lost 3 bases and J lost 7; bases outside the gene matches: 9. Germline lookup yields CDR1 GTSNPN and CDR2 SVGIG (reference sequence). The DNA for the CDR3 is TGTGCCTGGAGCCTGACAGGGTTGTTGAATTCACCCCTCCACTTT. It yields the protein CAWSLTGLLNSPLHF.

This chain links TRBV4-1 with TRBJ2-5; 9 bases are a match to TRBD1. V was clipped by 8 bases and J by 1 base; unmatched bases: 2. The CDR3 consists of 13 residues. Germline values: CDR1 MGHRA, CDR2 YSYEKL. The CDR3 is CASGTGPQETQYF. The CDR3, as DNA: TGCGCCAGCGGGACAGGGCCCCAAGAGACCCAGTACTTC.

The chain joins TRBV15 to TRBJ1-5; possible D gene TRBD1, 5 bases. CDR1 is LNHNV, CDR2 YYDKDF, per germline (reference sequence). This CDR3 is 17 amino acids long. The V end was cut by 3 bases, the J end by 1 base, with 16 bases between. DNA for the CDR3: TGTGCCACCAGCAGGAACCTGGGGGGGGGAAGCAATCAGCCCCAGCATTTT. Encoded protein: CATSRNLGGGSNQPQHF.

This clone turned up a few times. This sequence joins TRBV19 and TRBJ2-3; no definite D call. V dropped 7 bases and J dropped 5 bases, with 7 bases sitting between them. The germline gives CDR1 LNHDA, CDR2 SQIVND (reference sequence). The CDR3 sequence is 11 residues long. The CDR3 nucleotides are TGTGCCAGTAAAGCAGGAGATACGCAGTATTTT. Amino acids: CASKAGDTQYF. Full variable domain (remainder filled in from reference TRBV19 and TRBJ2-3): DGGITQSPKYLFRKEGQNVTLSCEQNLNHDAMYWYRQDPGQGLRLIYYSQIVNDFQKGDIAEGYSVSREKKESFPLTVTSAQKNPTAFYLCASKAGDTQYFGPGTRLTVL.

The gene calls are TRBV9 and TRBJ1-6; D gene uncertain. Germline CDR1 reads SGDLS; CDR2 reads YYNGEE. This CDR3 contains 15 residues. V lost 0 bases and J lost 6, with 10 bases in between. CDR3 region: CASSVVPEANSPLHF. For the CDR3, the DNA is TGTGCCAGCAGCGTAGTTCCTGAAGCTAATTCACCCCTCCACTTT.

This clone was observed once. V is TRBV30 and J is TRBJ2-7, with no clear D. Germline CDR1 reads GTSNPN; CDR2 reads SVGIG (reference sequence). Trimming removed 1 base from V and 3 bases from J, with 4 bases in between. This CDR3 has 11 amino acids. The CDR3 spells CAWSERYEQYF. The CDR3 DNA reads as TGTGCCTGGAGTGAGCGCTACGAGCAGTACTTC. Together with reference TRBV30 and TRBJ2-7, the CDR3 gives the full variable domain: SQTIHQWPATLVQPVGSPLSLECTVEGTSNPNLYWYRQAAGRGLQLLFYSVGIGQISSEVPQNLSASRPQDRQFILSSKKLLLSDSGFYLCAWSERYEQYFGPGTRLTVT.

The chain's CDR3 is CASSRAGILGTDTQYF. The CDR3 DNA follows: TGTGCCAGCAGCCGCGCCGGGATACTTGGCACAGATACGCAGTATTTT. V is TRBV27 and J is TRBJ2-3; TRBD2 is a possible D gene (5 bases). V lost 6 bases to trimming and J lost 1 base, with 17 bases between them. The germline gives CDR1 MNHEY, CDR2 SMNVEV (reference sequence). The CDR3 runs 16 residues.

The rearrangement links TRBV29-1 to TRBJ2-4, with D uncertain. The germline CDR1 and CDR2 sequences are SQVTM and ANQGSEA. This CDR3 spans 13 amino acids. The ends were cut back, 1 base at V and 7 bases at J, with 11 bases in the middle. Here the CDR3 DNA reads TGCAGCGTTGAAGTCTCGTCGCAGAACATTCAGTACTTC. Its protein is CSVEVSSQNIQYF.